This is a list of T cell receptor beta chains from one sample in a study of identical twins. TCRdb re-derived calls from the 5' RACE reads in MiXCR, one entry per CDR3 protein. The sample lists approximately 700,000 distinct CDR3 sequences, roughly 20% occurring once. These same data were also listed under a study on T cells expressing NK-cell markers.

Source material: PBMCs. The receptors were sampled from a woman younger than 35 in good health. Both conserved end residues are part of each CDR3. Fields, in order: D gene, clone size, V gene, CDR3 protein. A D gene is named only where the DNA matches it firmly. Size values are once, few and many counts, or a class for expanded clones, and some rows have none.

TRBD1 few TRBV10-3 CAISRQGTYGYTF
. . TRBV12-3/TRBV12-4 CASTPRNHGNYGYTF
TRBD2 few TRBV3-1 CASSPTRGEYEYF
. . TRBV4-3 CASSQEVWGTKGEETQYF
. few TRBV5-6 CASSFGASSSHFPSTDTQYF
. . TRBV29-1 CSVEYTVNTEAFF
. few TRBV9 CASSVGVTGNTIYF
. . TRBV12-3/TRBV12-4 CASTRTPGSTGELFF
. . TRBV9 CASSTRGYGYTF
TRBD2 few TRBV20-1 CSARRHYSGRAWSAQYF
TRBD2 few TRBV27 CASRLAGRDWTQYF
TRBD2 . TRBV24-1 CATSDRLAGGKNEQFF
. few TRBV20-1 CSASWGRGSSYEQYF
. once TRBV4-3 CASSQDIGDSAYEQYF
. . TRBV7-9 CASSLALATGTDTQYF
. many TRBV20-1 CSARNSPSYGYTF
TRBD2 few TRBV7-2 CASSTLAGEAQYF
TRBD1 . TRBV14 CASSLTGTVPYEQYF
. . TRBV10-2 CASRRPYTGELFF
. many TRBV5-5 CASSLAEGVTDTQYF
TRBD2 few TRBV12-3/TRBV12-4 CASSLWGSGSSNEQYF
TRBD2 few TRBV5-1 CASSLFPSSGRAHYEQYF